This is a list of T cell receptor beta chains from one sample in a study of shared clonotypes between healthy human individuals. Only in-frame clones appear in the TCRdb table, and some are missing; sequencing was by immunoSEQ multiplex PCR. The profile shows approximately 2.5 million clones, around nine tenths of them singletons. The sequencing sample was made of naive CD4+ T cells sorted from blood. The origin of the receptors is a man aged 18 to 30 in good health. The CDR3 runs from the conserved cysteine through the conserved F or W. The D gene is left open where the match is weak. Some rows have no size entry. The others give once, few or many, or a class for an expanded clone.

cdr3_nt: TGTGCCAGCGGGGGCCCAGCGGGCTGGAACGAGCAGTACTTC; cdr3_aa: CASGGPAGWNEQYF; v_call: TRBV6-1; clone_size: -; d_call: -; j_call: TRBJ2-7
cdr3_nt: TGTGCCAGTAGAGGCAGGGGGCAAGAGACCCAGTACTTC; cdr3_aa: CASRGRGQETQYF; v_call: TRBV19; clone_size: few; d_call: TRBD1; j_call: TRBJ2-5
cdr3_nt: TGTGCCACACGTCAGGCGGGAGACGAGCAGTACTTC; cdr3_aa: CATRQAGDEQYF; v_call: TRBV10-3; clone_size: -; d_call: TRBD2; j_call: TRBJ2-7
cdr3_nt: TGTGCCACCAGCAGAGATTCCCGAGGAAGAAGGATATCCTACAATGAGCAGTTCTTC; cdr3_aa: CATSRDSRGRRISYNEQFF; v_call: TRBV15; clone_size: -; d_call: -; j_call: TRBJ2-1
cdr3_nt: TGTGCCAGCAGCGTCGCTTGGGGCACTGGTGAAGCTTTCTTT; cdr3_aa: CASSVAWGTGEAFF; v_call: TRBV25-1; clone_size: -; d_call: -; j_call: TRBJ1-1
cdr3_nt: TGTGCCAGTAGAAGGACACTGAACACTGAAGCTTTCTTT; cdr3_aa: CASRRTLNTEAFF; v_call: TRBV19; clone_size: -; d_call: -; j_call: TRBJ1-1
cdr3_nt: TGTGCCAGCAGCTTAACGCGGTACGAGCAGTACTTC; cdr3_aa: CASSLTRYEQYF; v_call: TRBV7-2; clone_size: -; d_call: -; j_call: TRBJ2-7
cdr3_nt: TGTGCCAGCAGTGAAAGTGATGGCCCGCGGGGAGAGACCCAGTACTTC; cdr3_aa: CASSESDGPRGETQYF; v_call: TRBV2; clone_size: -; d_call: -; j_call: TRBJ2-5
cdr3_nt: TGTGCCAGCAGTGATCAAATGGACAGAGGCGGCTACACCTTC; cdr3_aa: CASSDQMDRGGYTF; v_call: TRBV6-5; clone_size: few; d_call: -; j_call: TRBJ1-2
cdr3_nt: TGTGCCAGCAGTGGGGACAGCGGATACGAGCAGTACTTC; cdr3_aa: CASSGDSGYEQYF; v_call: TRBV2; clone_size: -; d_call: TRBD1; j_call: TRBJ2-7
cdr3_nt: TGTGCCAGCAGTTTAACCGGGGGGAACACTGAAGCTTTCTTT; cdr3_aa: CASSLTGGNTEAFF; v_call: TRBV28; clone_size: once; d_call: -; j_call: TRBJ1-1
cdr3_nt: TGTGCCAGCAGCGCCTGGACAGGGTCAGATGAAAAACTGTTTTTT; cdr3_aa: CASSAWTGSDEKLFF; v_call: TRBV7-9; clone_size: -; d_call: TRBD1; j_call: TRBJ1-4
cdr3_nt: TGTGCCAGCAGCCAAGACAGGACAGGGTCCCAAGAGACCCAGTACTTC; cdr3_aa: CASSQDRTGSQETQYF; v_call: TRBV14; clone_size: -; d_call: TRBD1; j_call: TRBJ2-5
cdr3_nt: TGTGCCACTTTTCCCGGGGCAGGCGCTTCAAACACTGAAGCTTTCTTT; cdr3_aa: CATFPGAGASNTEAFF; v_call: TRBV6-6; clone_size: -; d_call: -; j_call: TRBJ1-1
cdr3_nt: TGCGCCAGCAGCTTAAACGAGAATACGCAGTATTTT; cdr3_aa: CASSLNENTQYF; v_call: TRBV5-1; clone_size: -; d_call: -; j_call: TRBJ2-3
cdr3_nt: TGTGCCAGCAGTGCTTCCTCCACCGGGGAGCTGTTTTTT; cdr3_aa: CASSASSTGELFF; v_call: TRBV2; clone_size: -; d_call: -; j_call: TRBJ2-2
cdr3_nt: TGTGCCATCAGTTCACCAGGGGAGGGAAAGGGTTCACCCCTCCACTTT; cdr3_aa: CAISSPGEGKGSPLHF; v_call: TRBV10-3; clone_size: -; d_call: -; j_call: TRBJ1-6
cdr3_nt: TGTGCCAGCAGCAAAGGCGGACTGTACAATGAGCAGTTCTTC; cdr3_aa: CASSKGGLYNEQFF; v_call: TRBV21-1; clone_size: once; d_call: -; j_call: TRBJ2-1
cdr3_nt: TGTGCCAGCAGTCCAGACAGGGGGCTTGTGGATCAGCCCCAGCATTTT; cdr3_aa: CASSPDRGLVDQPQHF; v_call: TRBV28; clone_size: once; d_call: TRBD1; j_call: TRBJ1-5
cdr3_nt: TGTGCCAGCAGCCACGGGGACAGCCCCAATCAGCCCCAGCATTTT; cdr3_aa: CASSHGDSPNQPQHF; v_call: TRBV7-8; clone_size: -; d_call: TRBD1; j_call: TRBJ1-5
cdr3_nt: TGTGCCAGCAGCTTAGCGGGTCCCCTAATCACCGGGGAGCTGTTTTTT; cdr3_aa: CASSLAGPLITGELFF; v_call: TRBV7-2; clone_size: once; d_call: -; j_call: TRBJ2-2
cdr3_nt: TGTGCCAGCCGACGTGGCGGGGCGTACACCGGGGAGCTGTTTTTT; cdr3_aa: CASRRGGAYTGELFF; v_call: TRBV6-5; clone_size: -; d_call: -; j_call: TRBJ2-2
cdr3_nt: TGTGCCAGCAGCCTGACTAACGGGGGGGCAAACACCGGGGAGCTGTTTTTT; cdr3_aa: CASSLTNGGANTGELFF; v_call: TRBV11-2; clone_size: once; d_call: TRBD2; j_call: TRBJ2-2
cdr3_nt: TGTGCCAGCAGCCGAAACAGGGGTCTGAATGAAAAACTGTTTTTT; cdr3_aa: CASSRNRGLNEKLFF; v_call: TRBV14; clone_size: -; d_call: TRBD1; j_call: TRBJ1-4
cdr3_nt: TGTGCCAGCAGTGGCAGCTACGAGCAGTACTTC; cdr3_aa: CASSGSYEQYF; v_call: TRBV2; clone_size: -; d_call: -; j_call: TRBJ2-7
cdr3_nt: TGCGCCAGCAGTGAGTCGCTGACAGTAAGCACAGATACGCAGTATTTT; cdr3_aa: CASSESLTVSTDTQYF; v_call: TRBV10-1; clone_size: -; d_call: -; j_call: TRBJ2-3
cdr3_nt: TGTGCCTGGTCATCCAGACTAGCACTGAACACTGAAGCTTTCTTT; cdr3_aa: CAWSSRLALNTEAFF; v_call: TRBV30; clone_size: -; d_call: -; j_call: TRBJ1-1
cdr3_nt: TGTGCCATCGCCGGGACTAGCGGTGTGGGGGAGACCCAGTACTTC; cdr3_aa: CAIAGTSGVGETQYF; v_call: TRBV6-1; clone_size: -; d_call: TRBD2; j_call: TRBJ2-5
cdr3_nt: TGTGCCAGCAGCTTAGGGCCTAGCGCGAACACCGGGGAGCTGTTTTTT; cdr3_aa: CASSLGPSANTGELFF; v_call: TRBV7-2; clone_size: -; d_call: -; j_call: TRBJ2-2
cdr3_nt: TGTGCCAGCAGCCTACTCGGGGGGGAAGCTTTCTTT; cdr3_aa: CASSLLGGEAFF; v_call: TRBV5-6; clone_size: once; d_call: -; j_call: TRBJ1-1
cdr3_nt: TGTGCCAGCAGCTTGGATTCTAAGGGGTACACAGATACGCAGTATTTT; cdr3_aa: CASSLDSKGYTDTQYF; v_call: TRBV5-4; clone_size: -; d_call: -; j_call: TRBJ2-3
cdr3_nt: TGTGCCAGCAGCTGGGGACAGGGTTTAACAGATACGCAGTATTTT; cdr3_aa: CASSWGQGLTDTQYF; v_call: TRBV7-3; clone_size: -; d_call: TRBD1; j_call: TRBJ2-3
cdr3_nt: TGTGCCAGCAGCTACAGGCCTTTGAACACTGAAGCTTTCTTT; cdr3_aa: CASSYRPLNTEAFF; v_call: TRBV11-2; clone_size: -; d_call: -; j_call: TRBJ1-1
cdr3_nt: TGTGCCAGCAGTCTCCTGGGGCTCGAGCAGTACTTC; cdr3_aa: CASSLLGLEQYF; v_call: TRBV28; clone_size: -; d_call: -; j_call: TRBJ2-7
cdr3_nt: TGTGCCAGTAGTACTCGACAGGGATGGGAGACCCAGTACTTC; cdr3_aa: CASSTRQGWETQYF; v_call: TRBV19; clone_size: -; d_call: TRBD1; j_call: TRBJ2-5
cdr3_nt: TGCGCCAGCAGACAACCACAGACGATCACAGATACGCAGTATTTT; cdr3_aa: CASRQPQTITDTQYF; v_call: TRBV5-1; clone_size: -; d_call: -; j_call: TRBJ2-3
cdr3_nt: TGTGCCTGGAGTGGGACAGGAAACACCATATATTTT; cdr3_aa: CAWSGTGNTIYF; v_call: TRBV30; clone_size: -; d_call: -; j_call: TRBJ1-3
cdr3_nt: TGTGCCAGCAGTGGGGGACTAGCCTACGAGCAGTACTTC; cdr3_aa: CASSGGLAYEQYF; v_call: TRBV2; clone_size: -; d_call: TRBD2; j_call: TRBJ2-7
cdr3_nt: TGTGCCTGGAGCCGCACAGACACCGAGCAGTACTTC; cdr3_aa: CAWSRTDTEQYF; v_call: TRBV30; clone_size: -; d_call: -; j_call: TRBJ2-7
cdr3_nt: TGTGCCAGCAATAGACTAGCGGGAGGGCCCGGAGAGCAGTACTTC; cdr3_aa: CASNRLAGGPGEQYF; v_call: TRBV27; clone_size: -; d_call: TRBD2; j_call: TRBJ2-7
cdr3_nt: TGCAGTGCTAGTAATGAAAAACTGTTTTTT; cdr3_aa: CSASNEKLFF; v_call: TRBV20-1; clone_size: few; d_call: -; j_call: TRBJ1-4
cdr3_nt: TGTGCCAGTAGTAATTCGCAGGGACGATATGGCTACACCTTC; cdr3_aa: CASSNSQGRYGYTF; v_call: TRBV19; clone_size: -; d_call: -; j_call: TRBJ1-2